This T cell receptor (beta chain) stems from a study of cytomegalovirus exposure and HLA in healthy donors. Study findings and constraints: Immune exposure data for these donors was limited to CMV serostatus. The study dropped some indistinguishable V segments, TRBV6-2 and TRBV6-3 among them.

V was cut by 2 bases and J by 2 bases, with 9 bases left in between. Germline lookup yields CDR1 LNHDA and CDR2 SQIVND (reference sequence). This CDR3 has 15 residues. This clone was picked up one time. Its antigen is as yet unknown. PCR primers comprised 60 Vbeta and 13 Jbeta primers. The data were produced by immunoSEQ multiplex PCR, yet TCRdb's version contains in-frame clones alone and is incomplete. The sample shows under 150,000 clones, 65% to 85% of them seen only once. The V gene is TRBV19, the J gene TRBJ1-4; D is possibly TRBD1 (6 bases). The sample was PBMCs. The clonotype was recovered from a male donor in good health and CMV-seronegative. DNA for the CDR3: TGTGCCAGTAGTATATCAGGGGACACTAATGAAAAACTGTTTTTT. As protein: CASSISGDTNEKLFF.